This T cell receptor beta chain was sequenced during a study of early T cells in non-severe SARS-CoV-2 infection. Study as a whole: Investigators sequenced bulk RNA drawn from unsorted whole blood, and chains remained unpaired. Whole-study results and caveats: Comparison of clonotypes with VDJdb favored anti-spike CD8 responses while missing private and CD4 specificities.

cDNA molecules, individually, were tagged with unique molecular identifiers. TCRdb redid the calling of the 5' RACE reads with MiXCR, one entry per CDR3 protein. The sample lists tens of thousands of distinct CDR3 sequences; around 13% were seen once. The V gene's germline CDR1 is LNHDA and CDR2 SQIVND (reference sequence). V lost 1 base and J 3 bases, leaving 10 bases between the germline ends. The CDR3 has 14 residues. Only a few counts were recorded for this clonotype. The antigen is not known. Material for sequencing was whole blood. The chain joins TRBV19 to TRBJ2-7; tentatively, D is TRBD1 or TRBD2 (6 bases each). The sequence derives from an adult who was a healthcare worker with PCR-confirmed SARS-CoV-2 infection or an uninfected control (not recorded which). CDR3 bases: TGTGCCAGTAGTATAGCACAGGGAGGCTACGAGCAGTACTTC. Translation gives CASSIAQGGYEQYF.